Shown below are 27 T cell receptor beta chains from a single sample sequenced in a study of radiotherapy plus CTLA-4 blockade in lung cancer. TCRdb keeps only in-frame clones here, not all; method: immunoSEQ multiplex PCR. The sample lists 95,000 to 150,000 clones, around 89% occurring once. The sequenced sample was peripheral blood, obtained from a patient treated with radiotherapy plus ipilimumab. These receptors were taken from a human donor with non-small cell lung cancer that progressed on radiotherapy plus ipilimumab.

This chain connects TRBV5-1 to TRBJ2-1, with D perhaps matching TRBD1 (6 bases). The CDR3 totals 15 residues. Trimming took 3 bases from V and 2 from J, leaving 12 bases between them. Germline CDR1 reads SGHRS; CDR2 reads YFSETQ. As DNA, the CDR3 is TGCGCCAGCAGCTACAGCACAGGGCCCTACAATGAGCAGTTCTTC. The encoded protein is CASSYSTGPYNEQFF.

The chain combines TRBV15 with TRBJ2-1, with D unresolved. CDR1 LNHNV and CDR2 YYDKDF come from the germline V gene (reference sequence). V lost 3 bases and J lost 9, with 18 bases in between. This CDR3 has 15 residues. CDR3: CATSSGMDQLGEQFF. The DNA for the CDR3 is TGTGCCACCAGCAGTGGGATGGACCAACTGGGTGAGCAGTTCTTC.

The chain combines TRBV30 with TRBJ2-7, with TRBD1 matching over 9 bases. The germline CDR1 and CDR2 sequences are GTSNPN and SVGIG (reference sequence). The CDR3 is made up of 15 amino acids. With V trimmed by 0 bases and J by 5 bases, 8 bases remained unmatched. The CDR3, as DNA: TGTGCCTGGAGTGTAGTATTCGGGACAGGGAACGAGCAGTACTTC. Its translation is CAWSVVFGTGNEQYF.

The gene calls are TRBV27 and TRBJ2-5; D possibly matches TRBD1 or TRBD2 (6 bases each). Germline CDR1 reads MNHEY; CDR2 reads SMNVEV (reference sequence). The CDR3 is 16 amino acids. V was pared by 5 bases and J by 6 bases, with 22 bases between. The CDR3 reads CASSALTGGIGQTQYF. DNA for the CDR3: TGTGCCAGCAGTGCCCTGACAGGAGGGATAGGGCAGACCCAGTACTTC.

The chain has TRBV11-3 and TRBJ2-1; 8 bases are shared with TRBD1. CDR3 length: 13 amino acids. CDR1 SGHNT and CDR2 YENEEA come from the germline V gene. The V segment lost 5 bases and the J segment 10 bases; nucleotides outside the gene matches: 7. CDR3 coding DNA: TGTGCCAGCAGCCTAACCGGGGACAGGGAGCAGTTCTTC. It codes for CASSLTGDREQFF.

The chain joins TRBV2 to TRBJ1-1; 8 nucleotides agree with TRBD1. The CDR3 covers 12 residues. Germline V gives CDR1 SNHLY, CDR2 FYNNEI. V lost 8 bases to trimming and J lost 4 bases; unmatched junction nucleotides: 3. The CDR3, as DNA: TGTGCCAGCGAACAGGGGGGCACTGAAGCTTTCTTT. It yields the protein CASEQGGTEAFF.

This chain joins TRBV21-1 and TRBJ2-7; the D call TRBD1 from the table was never checked on the DNA. TRBV21-1 is marked as a pseudogene. The CDR3 length is 17 residues. The DNA for the CDR3 is TGTGCCAGCAGCAAAGTTAGGACAGCGGCGTGGCCTTACGAGCAGTACTTC. Protein sequence: CASSKVRTAAWPYEQYF.

The gene calls are TRBV15 and TRBJ1-2, with D hard to call. V dropped 3 bases and J dropped 1 base, with 12 bases sitting between them. CDR3 length: 15 amino acids. CDR1 and CDR2 (germline): LNHNV, YYDKDF (reference sequence). The CDR3 sequence: CATSRDPGFNYGYTF. In nucleotides, the CDR3 is TGTGCCACCAGCAGGGACCCAGGATTTAACTATGGCTACACCTTC. The complete variable domain, with remaining parts taken from reference TRBV15 and TRBJ1-2, reads DAMVIQNPRYQVTQFGKPVTLSCSQTLNHNVMYWYQQKSSQAPKLLFHYYDKDFNNEADTPDNFQSRRPNTSFCFLDIRSPGLGDTAMYLCATSRDPGFNYGYTFGSGTRLTVV.

This clone was detected only once. The chain recombines TRBV5-4 with TRBJ1-5; possible D gene TRBD1, 6 bases. Trimming shortened V by 4 bases and J by 3 bases, and 17 bases separated the two germline ends. CDR3 length: 16 amino acids. The germline V gene encodes CDR1 SGHNT and CDR2 YYREEE (reference sequence). The CDR3 is CASSPGPGDTNQPQHF. The CDR3 bases are TGTGCCAGCAGCCCAGGCCCAGGGGACACCAATCAGCCCCAGCATTTT.

The V gene is TRBV18, the J gene TRBJ1-2; tentatively, D is TRBD1 (5 bases). Germline values: CDR1 KGHSH, CDR2 LQKENI. V gave up 8 bases and J gave up 8 bases, with 30 bases separating them. CDR3 length: 17 residues. CDR3: CASRPVGTVPREEGYTF. The CDR3 region has the DNA TGTGCCAGCCGACCTGTTGGGACCGTTCCTCGGGAGGAGGGCTACACCTTC.

The genes are TRBV18 and TRBJ1-5; a weak D match, TRBD1 (5 bases). The germline V gene has CDR1 KGHSH and CDR2 LQKENI. The CDR3 covers 13 residues. V was cut by 4 bases and J by 3 bases, with 7 bases left in between. The CDR3: CASSRGLNQPQHF. Written as DNA, the CDR3 is TGTGCCAGCTCACGGGGACTCAATCAGCCCCAGCATTTT.

This CDR3 reads CASSELAGGPSAYNEQFF. CDR3 coding DNA: TGTGCCAGCAGCGAACTAGCGGGAGGGCCTTCCGCCTACAATGAGCAGTTCTTC. The gene calls are TRBV11-2 and TRBJ2-1; TRBD2 matches at 13 bases. CDR1 is SGHAT, CDR2 FQNNGV, per germline. There are 18 residues in the CDR3. Trimming at V came to 5 bases and at J to 2 bases, leaving 9 bases not matched to a gene.

The chain carries TRBV2 and TRBJ1-2; D is unresolved. Germline V gene sequence: CDR1 SNHLY, CDR2 FYNNEI. V was trimmed by 7 bases and J by 4 bases, leaving 13 bases between them. There are 13 residues in the CDR3. In DNA form, the CDR3 reads TGTGCCAGCACAAACGCAGAAACCTATGGCTACACCTTC. Protein product: CASTNAETYGYTF.

The chain joins TRBV29-1 to TRBJ2-3; 8 bases are a match to TRBD1. This CDR3 contains 14 residues. The germline CDR1 and CDR2 sequences are SQVTM and ANQGSEA. The CDR3 nucleotides are TGCAGTTCACGGTCGGGACAGGGCACAGATACGCAGTATTTT. Protein: CSSRSGQGTDTQYF.

The rearrangement joins TRBV2 to TRBJ1-5; maybe TRBD1 (6 bases). The length of the CDR3 is 19 residues. V was clipped by 6 bases and J by 3 bases, with 27 bases between them. Germline values: CDR1 SNHLY, CDR2 FYNNEI. In nucleotides, the CDR3 is TGTGCCAGCAGCGAACACGGACAGAACAAACAAAAACCCAATCAGCCCCAGCATTTT. Translating gives CASSEHGQNKQKPNQPQHF.

This chain joins TRBV29-1 and TRBJ1-1; D unresolved. V lost 5 bases and J lost 1, with 8 bases in between. This CDR3 is built from 12 residues. Germline loops: CDR1 SQVTM, CDR2 ANQGSEA. In DNA, the CDR3 is TGCAGCGTTATTGCTGGGAACACTGAAGCTTTCTTT. Protein: CSVIAGNTEAFF.

To note about this clone: The sample contains more than one DNA sequence encoding this CDR3. The genes are TRBV4-2 and TRBJ1-2, with unresolved D. V was shortened by 3 bases and J by 0 bases, with 2 bases between the two germline ends. Germline CDR1 is LGHNA and CDR2 is YNFKEQ. The CDR3 is 12 amino acids. The CDR3 sequence: CASSQANYGYTF. In nucleotides, the CDR3 is TGTGCCAGCAGCCAGGCTAACTATGGCTACACCTTC.

The CDR3, as DNA: TGTGCCAGTAGTATGGACAGGGGAGGGACAGATACGCAGTATTTT. This codes for CASSMDRGGTDTQYF. The chain uses TRBV19 and TRBJ2-3; 9 nucleotides match TRBD1. The germline V gene has CDR1 LNHDA and CDR2 SQIVND (reference sequence). CDR3 length: 15 amino acids. The junction had 4 bases not matched to a gene; V was cut back by 3 bases and J by 3 bases. Filled out from reference TRBV19 and TRBJ2-3, the complete variable domain reads DGGITQSPKYLFRKEGQNVTLSCEQNLNHDAMYWYRQDPGQGLRLIYYSQIVNDFQKGDIAEGYSVSREKKESFPLTVTSAQKNPTAFYLCASSMDRGGTDTQYFGPGTRLTVL.

This rearrangement joins TRBV19 to TRBJ2-3; possible D gene TRBD2, 5 bases. Trimming stripped 8 bases from V and 2 bases from J, with 17 bases between. This CDR3 region has 15 residues. Germline CDR1 is LNHDA and CDR2 is SQIVND (reference sequence). CDR3 residues: CASRLLAAITDTQYF. The CDR3 DNA reads TGTGCCAGTCGTCTCCTAGCAGCAATCACAGATACGCAGTATTTT.

The genes are TRBV19 and TRBJ1-3; TRBD1 is a possible D gene (6 bases). V lost 6 bases, J lost 1 base, and 10 bases lay in between. The germline CDR1 and CDR2 sequences are LNHDA and SQIVND (reference sequence). The CDR3 consists of 14 residues. The chain's CDR3 is CASRARGSGNTIYF. The CDR3 DNA reads as TGTGCCAGTAGGGCCAGGGGTTCTGGAAACACCATATATTTT. Filled out from reference TRBV19 and TRBJ1-3, the complete variable domain reads DGGITQSPKYLFRKEGQNVTLSCEQNLNHDAMYWYRQDPGQGLRLIYYSQIVNDFQKGDIAEGYSVSREKKESFPLTVTSAQKNPTAFYLCASRARGSGNTIYFGEGSWLTVV.

The CDR3 sequence is CASSSHRGGEAFF. CDR3 DNA: TGTGCCAGCAGTTCCCACAGGGGCGGTGAAGCTTTCTTT. The gene calls are TRBV27 and TRBJ1-1; 7 bases match TRBD1. The length of the CDR3 is 13 residues. Germline V lookup: CDR1 MNHEY, CDR2 SMNVEV (reference sequence). The V and J ends lost 4 bases and 7 bases, in that order; junction bases with no gene match: 6.

The chain joins TRBV2 to TRBJ2-7; D not resolved. Germline values: CDR1 SNHLY, CDR2 FYNNEI. The CDR3 is 13 amino acids. The V end lost 0 bases, the J end lost 7 bases, and 10 bases lay between the germline ends. For the CDR3, the DNA is TGTGCCAGCAGTGAAGCGCCTCTTGGGGAGCAGTACTTC. Translated: CASSEAPLGEQYF. The entire variable domain, with the rest obtained from reference TRBV2 and TRBJ2-7, is as follows: EPEVTQTPSHQVTQMGQEVILRCVPISNHLYFYWYRQILGQKVEFLVSFYNNEISEKSEIFDDQFSVERPDGSNFTLKIRSTKLEDSAMYFCASSEAPLGEQYFGPGTRLTVT.

The chain carries TRBV5-1 and TRBJ1-2, with D unclear. CDR1 SGHRS and CDR2 YFSETQ come from the germline V gene. This CDR3 contains 13 residues. V was shortened by 2 bases and J by 1 base, with 6 bases between the two germline ends. Here the CDR3 DNA reads TGCGCCAGCAGCTTTGGGAGTAACTATGGCTACACCTTC. The encoded protein is CASSFGSNYGYTF.

The genes are TRBV6-1 and TRBJ2-5; D perhaps matches TRBD1 (5 bases). The J call could be wrong; TRBJ2-7 is a better fit for the DNA end. This CDR3 has 14 residues. Germline V lookup: CDR1 MNHNS, CDR2 SASEGT. The CDR3 DNA reads as TGTGCCAGCAGTGAAGTGCCAGGGAACTACGAGCAGTACTTC. This codes for CASSEVPGNYEQYF.

The chain combines TRBV11-2 with TRBJ2-3, with 8 bases matching TRBD2. V shed 5 bases, J shed 0 bases, and the junction held 7 bases outside the gene matches. The CDR3 length is 16 residues. Per germline, CDR1 SGHAT and CDR2 FQNNGV. The CDR3 region has the DNA TGTGCCAGCAGCCACCCGGGGGGGGGCAGCACAGATACGCAGTATTTT. Translation gives CASSHPGGGSTDTQYF. Full variable domain (missing parts from reference TRBV11-2 and TRBJ2-3): EAGVAQSPRYKIIEKRQSVAFWCNPISGHATLYWYQQILGQGPKLLIQFQNNGVVDDSQLPKDRFSAERLKGVDSTLKIQPAKLEDSAVYLCASSHPGGGSTDTQYFGPGTRLTVL.

The genes are TRBV5-1 and TRBJ2-1; TRBD2 matches 10 bases. The CDR3 loop spans 17 amino acids. With V trimmed by 4 bases and J by 6 bases, 13 bases remained unmatched. The V gene's germline CDR1 is SGHRS and CDR2 YFSETQ. CDR3 sequence: CASSLIPGLATINEQFF. DNA for the CDR3: TGCGCCAGCAGCCTAATACCGGGACTAGCGACCATCAATGAGCAGTTCTTC.

This clone has just one count. V is TRBV7-2 and J is TRBJ2-3, with no clear D. Germline CDR1 is SGHTA and CDR2 is FQGNSA. There are 17 residues in the CDR3. Trimming removed 7 bases at V and 2 bases at J, with 22 bases between. CDR3 in amino acids: CASILPSRNPITDTQYF. In DNA, the CDR3 is TGTGCCAGCATTCTACCGTCCAGGAACCCCATCACAGATACGCAGTATTTT.